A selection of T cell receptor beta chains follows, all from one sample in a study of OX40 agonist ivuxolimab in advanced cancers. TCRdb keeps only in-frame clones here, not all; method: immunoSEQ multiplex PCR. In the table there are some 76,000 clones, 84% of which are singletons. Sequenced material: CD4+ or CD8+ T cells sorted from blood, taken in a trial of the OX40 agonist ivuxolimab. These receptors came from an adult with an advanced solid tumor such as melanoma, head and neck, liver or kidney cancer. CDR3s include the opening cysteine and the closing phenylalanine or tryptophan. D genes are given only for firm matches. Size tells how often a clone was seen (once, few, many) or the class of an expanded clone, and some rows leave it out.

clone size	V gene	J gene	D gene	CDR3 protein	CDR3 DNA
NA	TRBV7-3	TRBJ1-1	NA	CASSLEVNTEAFF	TGTGCCAGCAGCTTGGAGGTGAACACTGAAGCTTTCTTT
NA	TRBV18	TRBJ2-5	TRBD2	CASSPRTSGSTETQYF	TGTGCCAGCTCACCTAGGACTAGCGGGAGTACAGAGACCCAGTACTTC
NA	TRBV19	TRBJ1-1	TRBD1	CASSSRDRGRAFF	TGTGCCAGTAGTTCTCGGGACAGGGGGCGAGCTTTCTTT
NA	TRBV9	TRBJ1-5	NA	CASSVGQGNQPQHF	TGTGCCAGCAGCGTAGGGCAGGGTAATCAGCCCCAGCATTTT
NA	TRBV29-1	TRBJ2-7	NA	CSVKSGGYEQYF	TGCAGCGTGAAAAGTGGGGGCTACGAGCAGTACTTC
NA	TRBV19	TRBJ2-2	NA	CASTPWDAKPGELFF	TGTGCCAGTACCCCTTGGGACGCTAAACCCGGGGAGCTGTTTTTT
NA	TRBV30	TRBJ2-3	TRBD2	CAWSSFRTSGSPDTQYF	TGTGCCTGGAGTTCTTTCCGGACTAGCGGGAGCCCAGATACGCAGTATTTT
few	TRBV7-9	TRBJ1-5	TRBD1	CASSRTTGLLQPQHF	TGTGCCAGCAGTCGAACGACAGGGCTATTGCAGCCCCAGCATTTT
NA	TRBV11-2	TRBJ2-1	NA	CASSLGGSAGDEQFF	TGTGCCAGCAGCTTAGGCGGGTCAGCTGGCGATGAGCAGTTCTTC
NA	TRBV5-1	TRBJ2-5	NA	CASSLGLVFQETQYF	TGCGCCAGCAGCTTGGGACTAGTGTTTCAAGAGACCCAGTACTTC
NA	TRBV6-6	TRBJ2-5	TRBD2	CASSLYTSGETQYF	TGTGCCAGCAGCCTGTACACTAGCGGTGAGACCCAGTACTTC
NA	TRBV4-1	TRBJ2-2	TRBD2	CASSLLAGGTTGELFF	TGCGCCAGCAGCCTTCTAGCGGGGGGCACCACCGGGGAGCTGTTTTTT
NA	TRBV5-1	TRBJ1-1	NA	CASSFKDTNTEAFF	TGCGCCAGCAGCTTTAAGGATACGAACACTGAAGCTTTCTTT
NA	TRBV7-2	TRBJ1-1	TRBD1	CASSPRRPRGVNTEAFF	TGTGCCAGCAGCCCACGGCGTCCCAGGGGGGTGAACACTGAAGCTTTCTTT
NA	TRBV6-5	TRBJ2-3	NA	CASSRTSSTDTQYF	TGTGCCAGCAGCAGGACCTCTAGCACAGATACGCAGTATTTT
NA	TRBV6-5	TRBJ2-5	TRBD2	CASSSPASGDRGTQYF	TGTGCCAGCAGTTCCCCCGCTAGCGGGGACCGAGGGACCCAGTACTTC
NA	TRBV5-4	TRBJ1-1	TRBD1	CASSISTGGRTEAFF	TGTGCCAGCAGTATTTCGACAGGGGGCCGGACTGAAGCTTTCTTT
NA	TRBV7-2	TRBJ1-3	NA	CASSRTGPGNTIYF	TGTGCCAGCAGCCGCACAGGGCCGGGAAACACCATATATTTT
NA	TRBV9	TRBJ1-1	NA	CASSVGMNTEAFF	TGTGCCAGCAGTGTGGGCATGAACACTGAAGCTTTCTTT
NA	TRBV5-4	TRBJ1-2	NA	CASSFTGLNYGYTF	TGTGCCAGCAGCTTTACGGGCCTTAACTATGGCTACACCTTC
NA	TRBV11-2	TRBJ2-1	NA	CASSLGGVVNEQFF	TGTGCCAGCAGCTTGGGGGGAGTCGTCAATGAGCAGTTCTTC
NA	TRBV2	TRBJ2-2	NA	CASRETQGYTGELFF	TGTGCCAGCAGGGAAACACAGGGATACACCGGGGAGCTGTTTTTT
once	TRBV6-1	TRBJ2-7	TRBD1	CASSEKGTVLSYEQYF	TGTGCCAGCAGTGAAAAGGGGACAGTACTATCCTACGAGCAGTACTTC
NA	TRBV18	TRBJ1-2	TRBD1	CASSPRRQGHGYTF	TGTGCCAGCTCACCACGGAGACAGGGCCATGGCTACACCTTC
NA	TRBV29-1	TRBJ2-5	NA	CSVELARTETQYF	TGCAGCGTTGAGCTAGCGAGGACGGAGACCCAGTACTTC
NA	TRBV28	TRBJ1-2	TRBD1	CASSFLTGGSANYGYTF	TGTGCCAGCAGTTTTCTGACAGGGGGTTCGGCTAACTATGGCTACACCTTC
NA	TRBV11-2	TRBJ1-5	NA	CASSLSGAGNQPQHF	TGTGCCAGCAGCTTATCTGGGGCGGGCAATCAGCCCCAGCATTTT
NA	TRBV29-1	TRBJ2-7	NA	CSAASGFYEQYF	TGCAGCGCTGCAAGTGGGTTCTACGAGCAGTACTTC
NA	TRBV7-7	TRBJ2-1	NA	CASSLARSSYNEQFF	TGTGCTAGCAGCTTAGCCAGGAGCTCCTACAATGAGCAGTTCTTC